These 10 T cell receptor beta chains were all obtained from the same sample, sequenced in a study of blood T cell repertoires in COVID-19. TCRdb's table, derived via immunoSEQ multiplex PCR, lists solely in-frame clones and lacks some. The sample holds tens of thousands of clones, about three quarters seen once. The sample taken for sequencing was peripheral blood. These receptors were collected from a human donor in a cohort sampled during active COVID-19.

The rearrangement joins TRBV11-2 to TRBJ2-1; 7 nucleotides line up with TRBD2. The ends lost 3 bases at V and 4 bases at J; junction bases unmatched: 0. This CDR3 comprises 13 residues. Germline loops: CDR1 SGHAT, CDR2 FQNNGV. The CDR3, as DNA: TGTGCCAGCAGCTTGCGGGAGTACAATGAGCAGTTCTTC. This gives the protein CASSLREYNEQFF.

This clone came up once. The genes are TRBV27 and TRBJ2-3, with TRBD2 matching over 16 bases. Germline trimming cut 6 bases from V and 3 bases from J; bases unmatched to any gene: 12. Germline V lookup: CDR1 MNHEY, CDR2 SMNVEV (reference sequence). The CDR3 is 19 amino acids. The CDR3 region has the DNA TGTGCCAGCAGGCAAATCGGGACTAGCGGGAGGGCCGGGACAGATACGCAGTATTTT. Amino acids: CASRQIGTSGRAGTDTQYF.

This sequence joins TRBV24-1 and TRBJ1-5; possible D gene TRBD1, 6 bases. CDR3 length: 17 amino acids. V lost 4 bases, J lost 0 bases, and 15 bases lay in between. Germline V gene lookup returns CDR1 KGHDR and CDR2 SFDVKD. The DNA for the CDR3 is TGTGCCACCAGTGAACGGACAGCCCTTAATAGCAATCAGCCCCAGCATTTT. Protein: CATSERTALNSNQPQHF.

This clone appeared many times. The rearrangement links TRBV28 to TRBJ1-6, with TRBD1 identical over 7 bases. The CDR3 is 15 amino acids. The junction had 11 bases not matched to a gene; V was cut back by 10 bases and J by 5 bases. The germline V gene encodes CDR1 MDHEN and CDR2 SYDVKM. CDR3 bases: TGTGCCATCGCGGCCCCGGACAGGAATAATTCACCCCTCCACTTT. This translates into CAIAAPDRNNSPLHF.

The genes are TRBV7-2 and TRBJ2-3; D gene unclear. Trimming removed 2 bases from V and 1 base from J, with 10 bases in between. CDR1 and CDR2 (germline): SGHTA, FQGNSA. The CDR3 sequence is 15 residues long. Here the CDR3 reads CASSLLSSRTDTQYF. The CDR3 bases are TGTGCCAGCAGCTTATTGAGTTCCCGCACAGATACGCAGTATTTT. The full variable domain, its missing parts supplied by reference TRBV7-2 and TRBJ2-3, is GAGVSQSPSNKVTEKGKDVELRCDPISGHTALYWYRQSLGQGLEFLIYFQGNSAPDKSGLPSDRFSAERTGGSVSTLTIQRTQQEDSAVYLCASSLLSSRTDTQYFGPGTRLTVL.

J is TRBJ1-1 and V is TRBV19, with a possible D match to TRBD1 (5 bases). V lost 0 bases, J lost 2 bases, and 13 bases lay in between. The CDR3 extends over 16 amino acids. Germline lookup yields CDR1 LNHDA and CDR2 SQIVND (reference sequence). Written as DNA, the CDR3 is TGTGCCAGTAGTATAGATGGGCAGGGTGGAAACACTGAAGCTTTCTTT. It is translated as CASSIDGQGGNTEAFF.

The chain recombines TRBV11-2 with TRBJ1-6; D call uncertain. CDR1 SGHAT and CDR2 FQNNGV come from the germline V gene. The V and J ends lost 6 bases and 5 bases respectively, with 11 bases between them. The CDR3 spans 14 residues. CDR3 bases: TGTGCCAGCAGTTCCCCGGGAAATAATTCACCCCTCCACTTT. It is translated as CASSSPGNNSPLHF.

This clone was seen only a few times. CDR3 bases: TGCGCCAGCAGCTTGAGGCAGGACAGGGGGCGACCCTACGAGCAGTACTTC. It encodes CASSLRQDRGRPYEQYF. The chain has TRBV5-1 and TRBJ2-7; 11 bases fit TRBD1. Losses at the gene ends were 1 base for V and 2 bases for J; bases not matched to a gene: 8. Germline CDR1 is SGHRS and CDR2 is YFSETQ. This CDR3 is built from 17 residues.

In DNA form, the CDR3 reads TGCAGCGTTGTGATAGCGGGACTGACCTACGAGCAGTACTTC. Protein product: CSVVIAGLTYEQYF. The V and J genes are TRBV29-1 and TRBJ2-7; 8 bases align to TRBD2. Germline V CDR1 and CDR2: SQVTM, ANQGSEA. V shed 4 bases and J 2 bases; nucleotides not matched to a gene: 7. The CDR3 is 14 residues long.

The rearrangement links TRBV7-2 to TRBJ2-1; 10 nucleotides match TRBD1. Germline CDR1 SGHTA, CDR2 FQGNSA. The CDR3 loop spans 15 amino acids. The V segment lost 7 bases and the J segment 6 bases; nucleotides outside the gene matches: 9. As DNA, the CDR3 is TGTGCCAGCACCTCGACAGGGGGCATATCCAATGAGCAGTTCTTC. Translating gives CASTSTGGISNEQFF.